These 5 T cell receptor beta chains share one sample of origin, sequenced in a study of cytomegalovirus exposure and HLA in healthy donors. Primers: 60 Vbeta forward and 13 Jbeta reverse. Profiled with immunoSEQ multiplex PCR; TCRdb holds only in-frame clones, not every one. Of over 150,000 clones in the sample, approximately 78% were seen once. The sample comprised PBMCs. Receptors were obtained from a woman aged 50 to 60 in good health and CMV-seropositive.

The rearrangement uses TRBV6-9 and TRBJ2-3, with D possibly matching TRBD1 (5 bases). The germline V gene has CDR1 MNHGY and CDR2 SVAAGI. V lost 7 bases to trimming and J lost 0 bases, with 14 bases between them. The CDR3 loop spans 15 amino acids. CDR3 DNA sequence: TGTGCCAGCACCTGCTCAGGGTATAGCACAGATACGCAGTATTTT. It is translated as CASTCSGYSTDTQYF.

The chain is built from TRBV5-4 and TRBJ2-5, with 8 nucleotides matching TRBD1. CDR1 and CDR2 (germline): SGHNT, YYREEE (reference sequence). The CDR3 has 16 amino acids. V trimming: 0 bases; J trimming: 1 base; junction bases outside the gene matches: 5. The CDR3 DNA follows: TGTGCCAGCAGCTTGGGGCAGGGGGCGCCCCAAGAGACCCAGTACTTC. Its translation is CASSLGQGAPQETQYF.

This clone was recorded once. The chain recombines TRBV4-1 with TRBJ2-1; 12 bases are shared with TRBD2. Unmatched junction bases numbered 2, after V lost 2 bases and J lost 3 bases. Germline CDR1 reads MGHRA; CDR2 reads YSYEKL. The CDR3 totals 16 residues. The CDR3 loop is CASSQPGLAGYNEQFF. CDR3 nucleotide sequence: TGCGCCAGCAGCCAACCGGGACTAGCGGGCTACAATGAGCAGTTCTTC.

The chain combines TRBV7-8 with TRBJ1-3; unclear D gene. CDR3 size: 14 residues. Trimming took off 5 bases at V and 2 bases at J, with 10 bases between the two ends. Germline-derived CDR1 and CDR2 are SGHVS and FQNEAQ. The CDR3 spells CASSPEQPGNTIYF. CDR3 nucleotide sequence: TGTGCCAGCAGCCCCGAACAGCCTGGAAACACCATATATTTT.

CDR3 protein: CAIPLRGAQFEQYF. The CDR3 DNA reads TGTGCCATCCCTCTACGGGGGGCGCAGTTCGAGCAGTACTTC. The chain couples TRBV6-5 to TRBJ2-5, with a possible D match to TRBD2 (7 bases). The DNA end is a closer match to TRBJ2-7, so the J assignment may be wrong. Germline V gene data show CDR1 as MNHEY and CDR2 as SVGAGI. This CDR3 region has 14 residues.